These 5 T cell receptor beta chains originate from one sample sequenced in a study of identical twins. Via MiXCR, TCRdb re-called the 5' RACE reads, giving one row per CDR3 protein. The sample comprises around 480,000 distinct CDR3 sequences, 11% to 15% of which are singletons, and about 0.52% rests with the top ten. A further study also used this sample, focusing on yellow fever vaccine responses in identical twins.

Sequencing was done on a sample of CD4+ T cells sorted from blood. Receptors originate from a woman aged 18-30 years in good health.

The CDR3: CASSERGTEIYGYTF. The CDR3 nucleotides are TGTGCCAGCAGCGAAAGAGGAACAGAGATCTATGGCTACACCTTC. The V gene is TRBV7-9, the J gene TRBJ1-2, with unresolved D. V lost 5 bases, J lost 4 bases, and 17 bases lay in between. CDR1 is SEHNR, CDR2 FQNEAQ, per germline (reference sequence). There are 15 residues in the CDR3.

This clonotype was seen just once. The chain combines TRBV2 with TRBJ1-4, with a weak D call TRBD1 (5 bases). Trimming took 6 bases from V and 3 from J, leaving 14 bases between them. The CDR3 sequence is 15 residues long. CDR1 and CDR2 from the germline V gene are SNHLY and FYNNEI. CDR3 loop: CASSLGGGSNEKLFF. The CDR3 bases are TGTGCCAGCAGCTTGGGGGGAGGTTCTAATGAAAAACTGTTTTTT. The full variable domain, in which reference TRBV2 and TRBJ1-4 provide the parts outside the CDR3, is EPEVTQTPSHQVTQMGQEVILRCVPISNHLYFYWYRQILGQKVEFLVSFYNNEISEKSEIFDDQFSVERPDGSNFTLKIRSTKLEDSAMYFCASSLGGGSNEKLFFGSGTQLSVL.

This sequence joins TRBV28 and TRBJ2-1, with D possibly matching TRBD2 (5 bases). V lost 2 bases and J lost 7, with 12 bases in between. The CDR3 covers 14 residues. CDR1 MDHEN and CDR2 SYDVKM come from the germline V gene. The CDR3 loop is CASSLGLLGNEQFF. The CDR3 DNA follows: TGTGCCAGCAGTTTAGGACTTCTTGGGAATGAGCAGTTCTTC.

This clonotype was observed a few times. The chain has TRBV6-5 and TRBJ2-7; 7 positions agree with TRBD1. This CDR3 comprises 14 residues. After removal of 0 bases from V and 4 bases from J, the junction contained 3 bases not matched to a gene. CDR1 is MNHEY and CDR2 is SVGAGI in the germline V gene. CDR3 in amino acids: CASSYSGQIYEQYF. In DNA form, the CDR3 reads TGTGCCAGCAGTTACTCGGGACAGATATACGAGCAGTACTTC.

This clonotype was counted between two and nine times. V and J are TRBV2 and TRBJ2-2, with 7 positions matching TRBD1. CDR1 and CDR2 (germline): SNHLY, FYNNEI. CDR3 size: 15 residues. V gave up 8 bases and J gave up 4 bases; unmatched junction bases: 10. This CDR3 reads CASVPQGRGTGELFF. The CDR3 DNA is TGTGCCAGCGTCCCACAGGGGCGCGGCACCGGGGAGCTGTTTTTT.